The clone carrying this TCR beta chain was detected a few times. Its antigen is unknown. The data belong to a study of blood T cells in healthy people across ages. The study, taken as a whole, reports: Estimates drawn from one million T cells were deemed to understate diversity. Roughly linearly, TCR beta diversity per million T cells fell as age increased. Aged donors had fewer naive CD4+ cells and lower diversity than long-lived donors.

Sample-barcoded 5' priming and a J-beta primer mix drove a second PCR of roughly 6 to 12 cycles. TCRdb ran MiXCR on the 5' RACE reads and lists one entry per CDR3 protein. The sample carries around 1,100,000 distinct CDR3 sequences, more than 30% recorded once. The germline V gene encodes CDR1 MNHEY and CDR2 SVGEGT. Trimming stripped 6 bases from V and 2 bases from J, with 20 bases between. The CDR3 is 17 amino acids. The gene calls are TRBV6-2 or TRBV6-3 and TRBJ1-5; no definite D call. This receptor was obtained from a man aged 18-30 years in good health. Sequenced material: blood. The DNA for the CDR3 is TGTGCCAGCAGCTTACAAGGGTTATCCGCAGGCAATCAGCCCCAGCATTTT. This codes for CASSLQGLSAGNQPQHF.